This entry concerns a single TCR beta chain. The TCR beta CDR3 regions underwent amplification using RNA transcripts as the source. HTBI primers were employed in a first-round RT-PCR of the TCR CDR3. TCRdb re-analysed the multiplex PCR reads in MiXCR, keeping a single row per CDR3 protein. Seen here are around 500,000 distinct CDR3 sequences, 14% observed once, and the top ten hold approximately 13%. Clinical symptoms, serum thyroxine, TRAb, thyroid ultrasound and orbital computed tomography established diagnosis. V dropped 4 bases and J dropped 0; count of bases not matched to a gene: 13. CDR1 is DFQATT and CDR2 is SNEGSKA in the germline V gene (reference sequence). The CDR3 covers 17 residues. The data belong to a study of T cells in Graves' hyperthyroidism and ophthalmopathy.

The sequence came from a woman between 40 and 55 years old with Graves' hyperthyroidism. This chain uses TRBV20-1 with TRBJ2-3; TRBD2 aligns across 7 bases. The sequenced sample was blood. DNA of the CDR3: TGCAGTGCTACGCGAACACTACTAGCGAGTAGCACAGATACGCAGTATTTT. It translates to CSATRTLLASSTDTQYF.